The present TCR beta chain was sequenced within a study of T cells after yellow fever vaccination. Study context: When fractions had low cell numbers, they were prepared with SMART-Seq v4 Ultra Low Input.

Study-wide results and caveats: Boosting was followed by the reappearance of most primary-vaccination clones (around 95% CD4, more than 70% CD8). Clonotypes shared by both compartments, CD4 and CD8, made up a small share.

With 1 base removed from V and 6 bases from J, the gap between germline ends came to 14 bases. The CDR3 totals 15 residues. Germline lookup yields CDR1 LGHNA and CDR2 YSLEER. MiXCR was run by TCRdb on the 5' RACE reads, yielding one entry per CDR3 protein. The data hold about 94,000 distinct CDR3 sequences, with around 9.8% observed a single time. The sample here was CD8+ T cells not binding an NS4B(214-222) dextramer, sorted from PBMCs, taken more than 13 days after the first yellow fever vaccination. This clonotype was sampled from a young man who received the YFV17D yellow fever vaccine. V gene TRBV4-3 combines with J gene TRBJ2-3; no clear D gene. This CDR3 is CASSQGGGSGDTQYF. The CDR3, as DNA: TGCGCCAGCAGCCAAGGGGGTGGGTCCGGCGATACGCAGTATTTT.